These 24 T cell receptor beta chains came from one sample sequenced in a study of blood T cell repertoires in COVID-19. The protocol was immunoSEQ multiplex PCR, while the TCRdb copy is restricted to in-frame clones and leaves out a portion. The sample contains approximately 110,000 clones, 80% to 90% of which appear only once. Sequenced: peripheral blood. All receptors come from a human donor in a cohort sampled during active COVID-19.

The chain links TRBV9 to TRBJ1-2; tentative D call: TRBD1 (6 bases). V was pared by 0 bases and J by 5 bases, with 14 bases between. Looked up from germline, CDR1 is SGDLS and CDR2 is YYNGEE. The CDR3 has 15 amino acids. The CDR3, as DNA: TGTGCCAGCAGCGTAGAGGCAGGACAGCTGTATGGCTACACCTTC. This encodes CASSVEAGQLYGYTF.

The chain recombines TRBV4-2 with TRBJ1-4; tentative D call: TRBD1 (6 bases). This CDR3 region has 15 residues. Germline lookup yields CDR1 LGHNA and CDR2 YNFKEQ. Deletions cut 4 bases from V and 7 bases from J, with 16 bases between. CDR3 amino acids: CASSLPGGAGEKLFF. The CDR3 nucleotides are TGTGCCAGCAGCCTCCCTGGGGGGGCTGGTGAAAAACTGTTTTTT.

The CDR3 bases are TGTGCCAGCAGCCAAGCGGGACTAGATAGGCATGAGCAGTTCTTC. Protein sequence: CASSQAGLDRHEQFF. The chain joins TRBV3-1 (or the pseudogene TRBV3-2) to TRBJ2-1; 8 positions match TRBD2. V lost 1 base, J lost 8 bases, and 7 bases stayed unmatched. The CDR3 has 15 residues. Germline CDR1 and CDR2: LGHDT and YNNKEL (reference sequence).

This chain uses TRBV5-1 with TRBJ1-2; D unclear. Germline-derived CDR1 and CDR2 are SGHRS and YFSETQ. V lost 3 bases and J lost 8, with 17 bases in between. CDR3 length equals 14 residues. The CDR3 region has the DNA TGCGCCAGCAGCTCTGGATACAGTGGATCCGGCTACACCTTC. Its protein is CASSSGYSGSGYTF.

The chain is built from TRBV6-5 and TRBJ2-1; TRBD2 is a possible D gene (6 bases). Per the germline V gene, CDR1 is MNHEY and CDR2 is SVGAGI. The CDR3 runs 13 residues. V lost 6 bases and J lost 9, with 15 bases in between. The CDR3 nucleotides are TGTGCCAGCAGCTCAACGACGGGACTTGAGCAGTTCTTC. Translation gives CASSSTTGLEQFF.

The V gene is TRBV2, the J gene TRBJ1-2; maybe TRBD1 (5 bases). V lost 4 bases and J 5 bases, leaving 11 bases between the germline ends. The CDR3 length is 13 residues. The germline V gene has CDR1 SNHLY and CDR2 FYNNEI. In DNA form, the CDR3 reads TGTGCCAGCAGTGCACAGGATTTTTATGGCTACACCTTC. Its translation is CASSAQDFYGYTF.

CDR3 loop: CASGGGEAFF. CDR3 in DNA: TGTGCCAGCGGGGGGGGTGAAGCTTTCTTT. This chain joins TRBV7-9 and TRBJ1-1, with D possibly TRBD1 on 5 matching bases. CDR1 SEHNR and CDR2 FQNEAQ come from the germline V gene (reference sequence). V lost 8 bases and J 7 bases, leaving 8 bases between the germline ends. This CDR3 contains 10 residues. Full variable domain (missing parts from reference TRBV7-9 and TRBJ1-1): DTGVSQNPRHKITKRGQNVTFRCDPISEHNRLYWYRQTLGQGPEFLTYFQNEAQLEKSRLLSDRFSAERPKGSFSTLEIQRTEQGDSAMYLCASGGGEAFFGQGTRLTVV.

This sequence joins TRBV6-2 or TRBV6-3 and TRBJ2-1; 12 nucleotides match TRBD2. CDR1 MNHEY and CDR2 SVGEGT come from the germline V gene. Trimming at V came to 0 bases and at J to 6 bases, leaving 6 bases not matched to a gene. The length of the CDR3 is 17 residues. The CDR3 protein is CASSYSQLAGGPNEQFF. CDR3 sequence (DNA): TGTGCCAGCAGTTACTCGCAACTAGCGGGAGGCCCCAATGAGCAGTTCTTC.

A single count supports this clone. The J gene is TRBJ1-5, the V gene TRBV4-3; 10 bases agree with TRBD1. Germline V gene sequence: CDR1 LGHNA, CDR2 YSLEER. J was trimmed by 5 bases and V by 4 bases; bases with no gene match: 2. The CDR3 has 14 residues. In nucleotides, the CDR3 is TGCGCCAGCAGCCGGGACAGGGGATATCAGCCCCAGCATTTT. Its translation is CASSRDRGYQPQHF.

This clone was seen ten or more times. DNA of the CDR3: TGCGCCAGCAGCTTGCTCGGGAACTATGGCTACACCTTC. Protein sequence: CASSLLGNYGYTF. This chain connects TRBV5-1 to TRBJ1-2; D is ambiguous. With 1 base removed from V and 2 bases from J, the gap between germline ends came to 6 bases. The CDR3 sequence is 13 residues long. Germline V gives CDR1 SGHRS, CDR2 YFSETQ.

V is TRBV19 and J is TRBJ2-1; tentative D call: TRBD2 (5 bases). The CDR3 contains 13 residues. Deletions cut 3 bases from V and 14 bases from J, with 17 bases between. The germline V gene has CDR1 LNHDA and CDR2 SQIVND (reference sequence). CDR3 residues: CASSIEVAKSKFF. The CDR3 DNA sequence: TGTGCCAGTAGTATTGAGGTAGCGAAGAGTAAGTTCTTC.

This chain connects TRBV6-2 or TRBV6-3 to TRBJ2-2, with 9 bases identical to TRBD1. Germline-derived CDR1 and CDR2 are MNHEY and SVGEGT. This CDR3 spans 15 amino acids. V gave up 5 bases and J gave up 3 bases; unmatched junction bases: 4. DNA for the CDR3: TGTGCCAGCAGTCGACAGGGGGTGTACACCGGGGAGCTGTTTTTT. Its protein is CASSRQGVYTGELFF.

CDR3 protein: CASSSTGTHRALHF. The CDR3 nucleotides are TGTGCCAGTAGCTCGACAGGGACTCACCGTGCCCTCCACTTT. The chain combines TRBV19 with TRBJ1-6; 7 nucleotides agree with TRBD1. The germline gives CDR1 LNHDA, CDR2 SQIVND (reference sequence). The CDR3 totals 14 residues. Trimming took 6 bases from V and 14 from J; bases not matched to a gene: 13.

The J gene is TRBJ2-3, the V gene TRBV9; weak D call: TRBD2 (6 bases). The V gene's germline CDR1 is SGDLS and CDR2 YYNGEE. The CDR3 consists of 14 residues. Trimming removed 0 bases at V and 6 bases at J, with 11 bases between. CDR3 nucleotides: TGTGCCAGCAGCGTAGCGGGGGTGGGGGATACGCAGTATTTT. This codes for CASSVAGVGDTQYF.

The CDR3 coding sequence is TGTGCCAGCAGTCGAACGACAGGGGCTAACACTGAAGCTTTCTTT. As protein: CASSRTTGANTEAFF. V usage is TRBV6-5 and J usage is TRBJ1-1; 8 nucleotides align to TRBD1. CDR1 MNHEY and CDR2 SVGAGI come from the germline V gene. Germline trimming cut 5 bases from V and 2 bases from J; bases unmatched to any gene: 7. CDR3 size: 15 residues.

The chain links TRBV9 to TRBJ2-1, with 10 nucleotides matching TRBD1. The CDR3 contains 15 residues. Trimming removed 7 bases from V and 10 bases from J; junction bases left unmatched: 14. Germline CDR1 is SGDLS and CDR2 is YYNGEE. The CDR3 region has the DNA TGTGCCAGCGGGCAGGGGGGGACAGGGGTTTTCGAGCAGTTCTTC. This encodes CASGQGGTGVFEQFF.

The rearrangement uses TRBV18 and TRBJ2-3, with 7 positions matching TRBD2. The germline V gene has CDR1 KGHSH and CDR2 LQKENI. V gave up 11 bases and J gave up 0 bases; unmatched junction bases: 2. This CDR3 comprises 12 residues. DNA for the CDR3: TGTGCCGGGAGGGGAAGCACAGATACGCAGTATTTT. It encodes CAGRGSTDTQYF. The whole variable domain, remainder taken from reference TRBV18 and TRBJ2-3, is NAGVMQNPRHLVRRRGQEARLRCSPMKGHSHVYWYRQLPEEGLKFMVYLQKENIIDESGMPKERFSAEFPKEGPSILRIQQVVRGDSAAYFCAGRGSTDTQYFGPGTRLTVL.

This sequence joins TRBV3-1 (or the pseudogene TRBV3-2) and TRBJ1-2; 12 bases map to TRBD1. CDR3 size: 19 residues. Germline loops: CDR1 LGHDT, CDR2 YNNKEL (reference sequence). Trimming removed 2 bases from V and 4 bases from J; junction bases left unmatched: 14. CDR3 bases: TGTGCCAGCAGCCAACTTCGACCGGGACAGGGGGCCTCTACCTATGGCTACACCTTC. Encoded protein: CASSQLRPGQGASTYGYTF.

V gene TRBV29-1 combines with J gene TRBJ1-2, with 9 bases aligning to TRBD1. This CDR3 spans 18 amino acids. V was clipped by 4 bases and J by 0 bases; unmatched bases: 15. From germline, CDR1 is SQVTM and CDR2 ANQGSEA. CDR3 loop: CSVVWGTGSYSTNYGYTF. The CDR3, as DNA: TGCAGCGTTGTGTGGGGGACAGGGTCGTATAGCACTAACTATGGCTACACCTTC.

The chain recombines TRBV27 with TRBJ1-4, with a tentative D call TRBD1 (6 bases). Germline-derived CDR1 and CDR2 are MNHEY and SMNVEV (reference sequence). CDR3 length equals 15 residues. V dropped 5 bases and J dropped 8 bases, with 18 bases sitting between them. CDR3 DNA sequence: TGTGCCAGCAGTCCCCTACAGGGATTGGACGAAAAACTGTTTTTT. Residues: CASSPLQGLDEKLFF.

The rearrangement links TRBV4-2 to TRBJ2-1; the match to TRBD2 covers 10 bases. The CDR3 is 15 amino acids. CDR1 is LGHNA and CDR2 is YNFKEQ in the germline V gene. V shed 8 bases and J 0 bases; nucleotides not matched to a gene: 4. DNA for the CDR3: TGTGCCAGCGCTAGCGGGGGAAGCTCCTACAATGAGCAGTTCTTC. The encoded protein is CASASGGSSYNEQFF.

V gene TRBV10-3 combines with J gene TRBJ1-6, with 7 nucleotides matching TRBD1. Trimming removed 0 bases from V and 6 bases from J; junction bases left unmatched: 14. The CDR3 loop spans 19 amino acids. Germline assignment: CDR1 ENHRY and CDR2 SYGVKD. CDR3 coding DNA: TGTGCCATCAGTGAGTCACTTGGAGGGGGCACCCAGATTAATTCACCCCTCCACTTT. Translation: CAISESLGGGTQINSPLHF.

The gene calls are TRBV24-1 and TRBJ2-1, with D possibly TRBD1 on 5 matching bases. Trimming cost V 2 bases and J 6 bases, with 7 bases left between them. The CDR3 consists of 13 residues. Germline V gene lookup returns CDR1 KGHDR and CDR2 SFDVKD. CDR3 nucleotides: TGTGCCACCAGTGATTCAGGGCGCAATGAGCAGTTCTTC. Protein sequence: CATSDSGRNEQFF.

The V call is TRBV28, the J call TRBJ2-3; 9 nucleotides align to TRBD2. J was trimmed by 4 bases and V by 4 bases; bases with no gene match: 6. CDR3 length equals 15 residues. Germline CDR1 reads MDHEN; CDR2 reads SYDVKM. The CDR3 is CASSSGASGADTQYF. The CDR3 DNA reads TGTGCCAGCAGTTCGGGGGCTAGCGGGGCAGATACGCAGTATTTT.